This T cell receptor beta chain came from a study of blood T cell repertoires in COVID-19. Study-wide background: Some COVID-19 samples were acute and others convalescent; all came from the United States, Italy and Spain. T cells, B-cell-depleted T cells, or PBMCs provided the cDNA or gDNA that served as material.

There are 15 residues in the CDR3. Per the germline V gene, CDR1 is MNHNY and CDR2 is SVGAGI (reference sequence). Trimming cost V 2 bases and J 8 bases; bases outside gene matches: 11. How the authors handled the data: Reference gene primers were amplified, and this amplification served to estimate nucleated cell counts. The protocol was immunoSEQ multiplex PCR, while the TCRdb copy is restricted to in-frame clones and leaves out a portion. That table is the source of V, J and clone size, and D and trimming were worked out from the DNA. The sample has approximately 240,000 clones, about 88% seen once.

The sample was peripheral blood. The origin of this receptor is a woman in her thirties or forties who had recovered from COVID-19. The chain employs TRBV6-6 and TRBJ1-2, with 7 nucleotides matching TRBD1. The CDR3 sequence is CASSYTAGGGGGYTF. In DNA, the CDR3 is TGTGCCAGCAGTTACACAGCAGGGGGAGGCGGCGGCTACACCTTC.